This T cell receptor beta chain appears in the sequencing data of a study of response to subunit inactivated influenza vaccine. This clonotype was recorded many times. Its specificity is unknown. Germline V gene sequence: CDR1 SGHRS, CDR2 YFSETQ. This CDR3 has 18 amino acids. V gave up 3 bases and J gave up 4 bases; unmatched junction bases: 12. TCRdb used MiXCR to reprocess the RT-PCR reads, holding one entry per CDR3 protein. The data contain 630,000 or so distinct CDR3 sequences, 15% to 18% of them seen just once; the ten biggest clones take up around 10%. Overall study findings and caveats: Authors suggested seasonal influenza vaccinations each recruit few new T cells.

This TCR derives from a man aged 50 or older who received an inactivated influenza vaccine. This specimen consisted of PBMCs from blood, obtained approximately 12 days after vaccination. The chain uses TRBV5-1 and TRBJ2-2, with 10 bases that match TRBD1. CDR3 bases: TGCGCCAGCAGCTATCGCTCGCCGGGACAGGGGAGCACCGGGGAGCTGTTTTTT. It is translated as CASSYRSPGQGSTGELFF.